This T cell receptor beta chain came from a study of T-cell reconstitution after alpha-beta-depleted transplantation in children. Library preparation (for TCRbeta) was performed with unique molecular identifiers. TCRdb passed the PCR reads through MiXCR, listing each CDR3 protein once. This sample yields nearly 550,000 distinct CDR3 sequences, of which around 18% are seen a single time; approximately 3% belongs to the top ten. This clonotype was found a few times. The sequencing used PBMCs from the stem cell graft donor, collected from the stem cell graft. This clonotype was obtained from a human donor who donated a stem cell graft to a child with acute lymphoblastic leukemia.

As DNA, the CDR3 is TGTGCCAGCAGTTTCGGAGAAAGACAGGGAGGGTCGACTGGAGGCTACACCTTC. This encodes CASSFGERQGGSTGGYTF. The chain carries TRBV27 and TRBJ1-2, with 7 bases lining up with TRBD1. The V gene's germline CDR1 is MNHEY and CDR2 SMNVEV (reference sequence). J gave up 8 bases and V 3 bases, and 21 bases lay outside the gene matches. The length of the CDR3 is 18 residues.